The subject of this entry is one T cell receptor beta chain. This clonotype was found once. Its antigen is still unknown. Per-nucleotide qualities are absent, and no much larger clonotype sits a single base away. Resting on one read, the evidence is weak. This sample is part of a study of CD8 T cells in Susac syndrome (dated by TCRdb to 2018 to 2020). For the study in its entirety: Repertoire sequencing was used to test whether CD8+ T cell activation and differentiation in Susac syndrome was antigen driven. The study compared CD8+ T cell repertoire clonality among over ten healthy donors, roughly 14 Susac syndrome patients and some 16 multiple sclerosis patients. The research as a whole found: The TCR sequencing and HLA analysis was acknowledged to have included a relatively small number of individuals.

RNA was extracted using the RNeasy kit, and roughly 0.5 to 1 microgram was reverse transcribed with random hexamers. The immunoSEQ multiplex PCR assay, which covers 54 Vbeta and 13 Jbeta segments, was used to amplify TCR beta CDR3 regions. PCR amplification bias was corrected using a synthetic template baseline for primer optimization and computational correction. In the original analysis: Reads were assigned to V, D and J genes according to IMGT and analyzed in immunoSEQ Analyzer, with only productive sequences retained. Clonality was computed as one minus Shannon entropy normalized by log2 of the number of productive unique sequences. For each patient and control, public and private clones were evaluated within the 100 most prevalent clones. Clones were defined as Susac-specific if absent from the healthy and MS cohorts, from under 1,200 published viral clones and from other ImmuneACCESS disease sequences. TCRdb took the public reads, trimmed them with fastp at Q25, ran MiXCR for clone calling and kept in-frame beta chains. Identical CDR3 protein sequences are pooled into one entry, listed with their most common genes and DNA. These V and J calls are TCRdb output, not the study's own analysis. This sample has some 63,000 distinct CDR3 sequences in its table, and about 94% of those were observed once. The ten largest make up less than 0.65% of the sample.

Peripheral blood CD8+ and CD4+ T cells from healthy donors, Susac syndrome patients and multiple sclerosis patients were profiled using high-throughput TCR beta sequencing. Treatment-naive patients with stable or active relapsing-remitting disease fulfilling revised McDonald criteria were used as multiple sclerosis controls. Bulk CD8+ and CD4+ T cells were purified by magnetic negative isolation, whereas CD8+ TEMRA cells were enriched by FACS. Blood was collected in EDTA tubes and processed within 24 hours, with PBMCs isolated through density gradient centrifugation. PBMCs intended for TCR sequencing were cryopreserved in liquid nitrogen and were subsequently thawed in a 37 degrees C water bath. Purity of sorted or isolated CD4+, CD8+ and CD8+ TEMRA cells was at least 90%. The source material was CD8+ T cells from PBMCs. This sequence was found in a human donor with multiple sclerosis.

The DNA is as follows: TGTGCCAGCAGTCCACCGGGGGACCAAGAGACCCAGTACTTC. Its translation reads: CASSPPGDQETQYF. In this chain, TRBV27 is recombined with TRBJ2-5; TRBD2 might be the D gene, on 6 matching bases. Trimming costs V 5 bases and J 0 bases, and their ends lie 10 bases apart. The CDR3 numbers 14 residues from cysteine through phenylalanine. The retained sequence is limited to the CDR3, 42 bases, with the frame set at the first base. According to the germline V gene (reference sequence), CDR1 reads MNHEY and CDR2 reads SMNVEV.